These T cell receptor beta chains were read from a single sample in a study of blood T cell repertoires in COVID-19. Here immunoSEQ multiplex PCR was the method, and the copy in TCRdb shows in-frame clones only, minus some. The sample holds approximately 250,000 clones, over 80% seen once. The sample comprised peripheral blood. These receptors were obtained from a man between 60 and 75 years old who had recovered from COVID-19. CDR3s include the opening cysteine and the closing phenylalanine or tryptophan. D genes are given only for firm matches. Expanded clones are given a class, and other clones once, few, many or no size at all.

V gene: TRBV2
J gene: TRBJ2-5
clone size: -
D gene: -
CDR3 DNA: TGTGCCAGCTCATACAGAGAGACCCAGTACTTC
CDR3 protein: CASSYRETQYF

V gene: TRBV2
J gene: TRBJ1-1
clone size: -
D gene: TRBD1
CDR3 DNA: TGTGCCAGCAGCCGGCAGGGGGTTCACACTGAAGCTTTCTTT
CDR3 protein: CASSRQGVHTEAFF

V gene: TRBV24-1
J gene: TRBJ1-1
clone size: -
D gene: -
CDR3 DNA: TGTGCCACCAGTGAAGACGGGATTAACACTGAAGCTTTCTTT
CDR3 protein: CATSEDGINTEAFF

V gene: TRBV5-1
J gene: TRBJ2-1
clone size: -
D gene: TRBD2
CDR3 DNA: TGCGCCAGCAGAGGACTAGCGGGGGGGCGGAATGAGCAGTTCTTC
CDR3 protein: CASRGLAGGRNEQFF

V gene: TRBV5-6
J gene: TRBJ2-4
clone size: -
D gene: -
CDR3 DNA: TGTGCCAGCAGCTCCCAGGGAGGAAACATTCAGTACTTC
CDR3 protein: CASSSQGGNIQYF

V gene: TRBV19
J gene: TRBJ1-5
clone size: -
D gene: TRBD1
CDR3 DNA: TGTGCCAGTAGTGGGACAGGGTATGGTCAGCCCCAGCATTTT
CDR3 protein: CASSGTGYGQPQHF

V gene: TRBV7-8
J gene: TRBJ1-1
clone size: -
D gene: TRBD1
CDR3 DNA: TGTGCCAGCAGCTCTAGACAGGGGGCTAGTGAAGCTTTCTTT
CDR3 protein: CASSSRQGASEAFF

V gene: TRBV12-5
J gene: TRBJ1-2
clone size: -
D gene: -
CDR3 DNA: TGTGCTAGTTCTCCTTCCGGTTCTATGCGCTACACCTTC
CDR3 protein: CASSPSGSMRYTF

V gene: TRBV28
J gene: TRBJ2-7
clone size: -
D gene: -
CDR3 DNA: TGTGCCAGCAGCTCAAACCCCGGTCCGCCGTACGAGCAGTACTTC
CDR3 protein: CASSSNPGPPYEQYF

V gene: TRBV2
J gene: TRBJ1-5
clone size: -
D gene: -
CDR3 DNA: TGTGCCAGCCGGGACAACTTTAGCAATCAGCCCCAGCATTTT
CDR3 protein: CASRDNFSNQPQHF

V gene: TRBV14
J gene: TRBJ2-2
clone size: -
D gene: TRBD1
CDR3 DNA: TGTGCCAGCAGCAGGGGGCCTCGTGCCGGGGAGCTGTTTTTT
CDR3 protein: CASSRGPRAGELFF

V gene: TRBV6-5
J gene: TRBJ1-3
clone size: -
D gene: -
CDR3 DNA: TGTGCCAGCAGTTTACAGGGATACTCTGGAAACACCATATATTTT
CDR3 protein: CASSLQGYSGNTIYF

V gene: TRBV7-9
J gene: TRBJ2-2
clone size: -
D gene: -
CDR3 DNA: TGTGCCAGCAGCACTTATCGCCCTGGGGAGCTGTTTTTT
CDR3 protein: CASSTYRPGELFF

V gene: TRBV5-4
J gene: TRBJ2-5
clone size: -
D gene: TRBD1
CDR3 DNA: TGTGCCAGCAGCCAGCGAACAGGGACAGAAGAGACCCAGTACTTC
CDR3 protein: CASSQRTGTEETQYF

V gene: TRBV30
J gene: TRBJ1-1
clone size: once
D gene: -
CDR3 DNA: TGTGCCTGGAGTGTTGCAGGGAACACTGAAGCTTTCTTT
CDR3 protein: CAWSVAGNTEAFF